The 25 T cell receptor beta chains given below trace back to one sample, sequenced in a study of tumor-infiltrating lymphocytes in primary liver carcinoma. Reverse transcription of about 500 ng total RNA with a constant-region primer produced TCR beta cDNA. Libraries for TCR beta were built through three nested multiplex PCR rounds, which together made up a slightly modified ARM-PCR procedure. Researchers ran the first two PCR rounds for ten to eleven cycles each with TRBV1-TRBV30 forward primers and a C-beta reverse primer. TCRdb analysed the multiplex PCR reads with MiXCR anew, one entry per CDR3 protein. The table has 100,000 to 150,000 distinct CDR3 sequences, 60% to 80% seen once. Without any cell sorting, roughly 17-31 mg of bulk tissue yielded co-extracted RNA and DNA. The sequenced material came from liver tumor tissue from sampling region 3. Subset defined: tumor region T3, left-lateral pole. These receptors were obtained from a woman aged 60 to 75 with primary liver carcinoma and hepatitis B virus infection.

This clonotype was detected only once. The CDR3 ends on some other residue instead of the conserved phenylalanine or tryptophan, so this is likely a read error. The chain uses TRBV6-5 and TRBJ1-2; D is possibly TRBD1 (5 bases). Between the trimmed V and J ends, which lost 2 bases and 1 base, there was a span of 17 bases. The CDR3 length is 17 residues. CDR1 MNHEY and CDR2 SVGAGI come from the germline V gene. The CDR3: CASSYTRGEVYNYGYTL. CDR3 in DNA: TGTGCCAGCAGTTACACCCGGGGGGAAGTTTATAACTATGGCTACACCCTC.

The chain links TRBV6-1 to TRBJ2-3; D gene unclear. Germline V gene data show CDR1 as MNHNS and CDR2 as SASEGT. V lost 6 bases, J lost 12 bases, and 22 bases lay in between. This CDR3 region has 14 residues. Here the CDR3 reads CASSGGFGRGTQYF. The CDR3 coding sequence is TGTGCCAGCAGCGGTGGCTTCGGTAGAGGTACACAGTATTTT.

The J gene is TRBJ1-1, the V gene TRBV12-3 or TRBV12-4, with 8 bases identical to TRBD1. V trimming: 8 bases; J trimming: 11 bases; junction bases outside the gene matches: 10. This CDR3 spans 12 amino acids. The CDR3 sequence is CASGLGQGGAFF. CDR3 bases: TGTGCCAGCGGTCTAGGACAGGGTGGCGCTTTCTTT.

A word on this clonotype: This CDR3 is missing its conserved last phenylalanine or tryptophan, likely due to a read error. The chain is built from TRBV11-1 and TRBJ2-5; 8 nucleotides agree with TRBD2. This CDR3 spans 15 amino acids. Germline values: CDR1 SGHAT, CDR2 FQDESV (reference sequence). CDR3 residues: CASSLRLATKEAQYV. In nucleotides, the CDR3 is TGTGCCAGCAGCTTACGACTAGCGACGAAAGAGGCCCAGTACGTC.

Regarding this clonotype: Because the CDR3 is missing its conserved closing phenylalanine or tryptophan, this is likely a read error. The gene calls are TRBV11-2 and TRBJ2-7, with TRBD2 matching 10 bases. The CDR3 length is 18 residues. The germline CDR1 and CDR2 sequences are SGHAT and FQNNGV. CDR3 loop: CASSLGFGSGRSSYEQYS. CDR3 sequence (DNA): TGTGCCAGTAGCTTAGGATTTGGTAGCGGGAGGAGCTCCTACGAGCAGTACTCC.

This clonotype was seen ten or more times. The chain links TRBV6-1 to TRBJ1-4; D may be TRBD1 (5 bases). Trimming removed 0 bases at V and 10 bases at J, with 9 bases between. CDR1 and CDR2 (germline): MNHNS, SASEGT. The length of the CDR3 is 13 residues. The chain's CDR3 is CASSEATVGKLFF. The DNA of the CDR3 is TGTGCCAGCAGTGAAGCGACAGTGGGAAAACTGTTTTTT.

This clonotype has at least ten counts. V and J are TRBV29-1 and TRBJ2-7; D tentatively fits TRBD1 or TRBD2 (5 bases each). The germline V and J ends were trimmed by 5 bases and 7 bases, with 15 bases remaining between them. Germline CDR1 reads SQVTM; CDR2 reads ANQGSEA. CDR3 length: 12 residues. CDR3 nucleotides: TGCAGCGTTTACGGGACCCGGGGAGAGCAGTACTTC. The encoded protein is CSVYGTRGEQYF.

This clonotype was seen at least ten times. The chain is built from TRBV6-6 and TRBJ2-5; a weak D match, TRBD2 (6 bases). The length of the CDR3 is 14 residues. V lost 2 bases and J lost 3, with 10 bases in between. Germline assignment: CDR1 MNHNY and CDR2 SVGAGI (reference sequence). The CDR3 protein is CASSYGGGKETQYF. The CDR3, as DNA: TGTGCCAGCAGTTACGGTGGCGGGAAAGAGACCCAGTACTTC.

As to this clonotype: The final CDR3 position lacks the conserved phenylalanine or tryptophan, pointing to a likely read error. The DNA is left out, because the CDR3 cannot be placed on it with certainty; the CDR3 is given as TCRdb lists it. V is TRBV29-1 and J is TRBJ2-7; TRBD2 is taken as the D call from the table, unchecked against the DNA. The germline V gene encodes CDR1 SQVTM and CDR2 ANQGSEA. The CDR3 length is 13 residues, termini included. CDR3 residues: CSVGTSGPHEQNL.

In the case of this clonotype: The CDR3 end shows no conserved phenylalanine or tryptophan, and so a read error is likely. CDR3 DNA: TGTGCCAAGAGCTTCCGACTAGCGGGAGATGCGGGGGAGCTGTTTTCT. Amino acids: CAKSFRLAGDAGELFS. The rearrangement links TRBV11-2 to TRBJ2-2; TRBD2 aligns across 12 bases. J was trimmed by 8 bases and V by 10 bases; bases with no gene match: 14. The germline V gene has CDR1 SGHAT and CDR2 FQNNGV. The CDR3 runs 16 residues.

On this clonotype: Since a much larger clone is just one base distant, this may be a read error. J is TRBJ1-6 and V is TRBV5-6; maybe TRBD1 (6 bases). Germline assignment: CDR1 SGHDT and CDR2 YYEEEE. V was cut by 4 bases and J by 0 bases, with 11 bases left in between. The CDR3 consists of 16 residues. The CDR3 region has the DNA TGTGCCAGCAGCAATGGGGACATCTCCTATAATTCACCCCTCCACTTT. Its protein is CASSNGDISYNSPLHF.

This clonotype was seen just once. V is TRBV12-3 or TRBV12-4 and J is TRBJ2-2, with TRBD2 matching 8 bases. This CDR3 region has 16 residues. Trimming took 5 bases from V and 10 from J; bases not matched to a gene: 15. CDR3 loop: CASSPNSGRLGEELFF. The CDR3 DNA is TGTGCCAGCAGTCCCAACAGCGGGAGACTAGGCGAGGAGCTGTTTTTT.

The chain combines TRBV24-1 with TRBJ2-1; TRBD1 might be the D (6 bases). V lost 8 bases to trimming and J lost 7 bases, with 14 bases between them. CDR3 length: 13 amino acids. CDR1 is KGHDR, CDR2 SFDVKD, per germline. CDR3 nucleotides: TGTGCCACCATGGACAGCGATAAAAATGAGCAGTTCTTC. Translating gives CATMDSDKNEQFF.

For this clonotype: Compared with germline, one end of the junction differs, possibly owing to a read error. This chain joins TRBV30 and TRBJ1-5, with a weak D call TRBD1 (5 bases). Germline V CDR1 and CDR2: GTSNPN, SVGIG (reference sequence). This CDR3 has 13 residues. The CDR3 loop is CTWSTDTNQPQHF. The CDR3 region has the DNA TGTACCTGGAGTACGGACACCAATCAGCCCCAGCATTTT. Drawing the rest from reference TRBV30 and TRBJ1-5, the complete variable domain is SQTIHQWPATLVQPVGSPLSLECTVEGTSNPNLYWYRQAAGRGLQLLFYSVGIGQISSEVPQNLSASRPQDRQFILSSKKLLLSDSGFYLCTWSTDTNQPQHFGDGTRLSIL.

This clonotype was counted ten times or more. V gene TRBV6-6 combines with J gene TRBJ1-1, with a possible D match to TRBD1 (6 bases). CDR3 size: 14 residues. V was cut by 4 bases and J by 1 base, with 10 bases left in between. Germline CDR1 MNHNY, CDR2 SVGAGI (reference sequence). As DNA, the CDR3 is TGTGCCAGCAGTTTACAGGGTCGGAACACTGAAGCTTTCTTT. Translated: CASSLQGRNTEAFF.

V and J are TRBV12-3 or TRBV12-4 and TRBJ2-7, with TRBD2 identical over 7 bases. The ends lost 8 bases at V and 2 bases at J; junction bases unmatched: 21. This CDR3 comprises 18 residues. CDR3 amino acids: CASCVGAGRQRGAYEQYF. The CDR3 region has the DNA TGTGCCAGCTGTGTAGGGGCTGGTAGGCAACGGGGGGCCTACGAGCAGTACTTC.

This clonotype appeared a single time. The germline gene is not matched at one end of the junction; a read error may be the cause. CDR3 in DNA: TGCGCCGGCAGCCAAGATCCCCCAGGGCTCTACGAGCAATACTTC. Translation gives CAGSQDPPGLYEQYF. The genes are TRBV4-1 and TRBJ2-7, with TRBD1 as a possible D gene (5 bases). CDR3 length: 15 residues. The germline CDR1 and CDR2 sequences are MGHRA and YSYEKL.

The chain couples TRBV5-1 to TRBJ2-1, with D perhaps matching TRBD2 (5 bases). CDR3 size: 15 residues. Between the trimmed V and J ends, which lost 0 bases and 3 bases, there was a span of 10 bases. CDR1 is SGHRS, CDR2 YFSETQ, per germline. The CDR3 DNA is TGCGCCAGCAGCTTGGGGGCAGAGGGCTACAATGAGCAGTTCTTC. Protein: CASSLGAEGYNEQFF.

As concerns this clonotype: A much larger clonotype is one base distant, so this may be a read error. The chain has TRBV12-3 or TRBV12-4 and TRBJ2-2; D might be TRBD1 (5 bases). The CDR3 is 15 amino acids. Trimming cost V 3 bases and J 5 bases, with 13 bases left between them. In DNA, the CDR3 is TGTGCCAGCAGTTTGGGTACAGGCTGTACCGGGGAGCTGTTTTTT. Its translation: CASSLGTGCTGELFF.

The V call is TRBV29-1, the J call TRBJ2-4; TRBD2 is a possible D gene (6 bases). The CDR3 length is 14 residues. Germline CDR1 reads SQVTM; CDR2 reads ANQGSEA. This CDR3 reads CNVLTKGPGDIQYF. The CDR3 DNA reads as TGCAACGTCCTGACTAAGGGGCCGGGGGACATTCAGTACTTC.

This clonotype appeared many times. J is TRBJ2-7 and V is TRBV13; possible D gene TRBD2, 6 bases. The V and J ends lost 5 bases and 4 bases respectively, with 12 bases between them. This CDR3 is 13 amino acids long. Germline V lookup: CDR1 PRHDT, CDR2 FYEKMQ (reference sequence). CDR3: CASSPPGLYEQYF. The CDR3 DNA follows: TGTGCCAGCAGCCCGCCGGGACTTTACGAGCAGTACTTC.

This chain links TRBV6-6 with TRBJ2-7, with 8 positions matching TRBD2. V was pared by 2 bases and J by 6 bases, with 18 bases of the junction left unmatched. Germline values: CDR1 MNHNY, CDR2 SVGAGI (reference sequence). The CDR3 is 18 amino acids. In DNA, the CDR3 is TGTGCCAGCAGTTACCCCCACCATGCTGCAGCGGGAGTTTGCGAGCAGTACTTC. The encoded protein is CASSYPHHAAAGVCEQYF.

Comment on this clonotype: At one boundary the junction diverges from the germline segment, which might be a read error. The J gene is TRBJ2-3, the V gene TRBV28; no firm D call. Germline-derived CDR1 and CDR2 are MDHEN and SYDVKM. This CDR3 has 12 residues. In nucleotides, the CDR3 is TGTGCCAGCAGTGAATCATCTGATACGCGGTATTTT. Translated: CASSESSDTRYF.

The gene calls are TRBV6-1 and TRBJ2-5; D might be TRBD2 (6 bases). The V gene's germline CDR1 is MNHNS and CDR2 SASEGT. This CDR3 contains 16 residues. The V and J ends lost 6 bases and 5 bases respectively, with 22 bases between them. The CDR3 sequence is CASSPTRLSGDETQYF. The CDR3 bases are TGTGCCAGCAGCCCAACACGGCTATCGGGAGACGAGACCCAGTACTTC.

This clonotype was recorded a few times. It may be a read error: a sequence one base away is much more abundant. This chain links TRBV29-1 with TRBJ2-1, with 14 bases that match TRBD2. Germline V gene lookup returns CDR1 SQVTM and CDR2 ANQGSEA. This CDR3 is 19 amino acids long. Unmatched junction bases numbered 16, after V lost 2 bases and J lost 7 bases. The CDR3 is CSVETPLTSGRVRGNEQFF. CDR3 nucleotide sequence: TGCAGCGTTGAAACACCGTTGACTAGCGGGAGGGTCAGGGGAAATGAGCAGTTCTTC.